The rows below give T cell receptor beta chains drawn from one sample of a study of T-cell memory formation after mild COVID-19. Each CDR3 protein gets one entry after TCRdb re-called the 5' RACE reads with MiXCR. The sample lists about 310,000 distinct CDR3 sequences; roughly 15% were seen once. Sequences were obtained from PBMCs or a T cell subset sorted from them (not recorded which). Every receptor here comes from a young man who had mild COVID-19 (a few samples of this study predate the infection). Cell type and time point are not known. Each CDR3 is given with its conserved first and last residue.

v_gene,j_gene,CDR3aa
TRBV3-1,TRBJ2-5,CASSQVSGQYF
TRBV6-5,TRBJ2-1,CASSYSRRMTGNEQFF
TRBV3-1,TRBJ2-2,CASSPDRWNTGELFF
TRBV29-1,TRBJ2-1,CSVGASGGFYNEQFF
TRBV5-1,TRBJ1-2,CASSARTENYGYTF
TRBV27,TRBJ2-4,CASRPTRLAKNIQYF
TRBV5-1,TRBJ2-3,CASSRVSGGASTDTQYF
TRBV20-1,TRBJ1-5,CSASRGDSPNQPQHF
TRBV7-2,TRBJ2-1,CASSFLGGTYNEQFF
TRBV7-8,TRBJ1-1,CASSVRYTEAFF
TRBV5-1,TRBJ2-3,CASRENRNTDTQYF
TRBV27,TRBJ2-1,CARESGGSYNEQFF
TRBV11-2,TRBJ2-1,CASRLGTGRFSEQFF
TRBV7-2,TRBJ2-3,CASSLDLSRDYCTDTQYF
TRBV4-2,TRBJ2-2,CASSQSGSGELFF
TRBV5-4,TRBJ1-2,CASSLGTLYGYTF
TRBV12-3/TRBV12-4,TRBJ1-1,CASAWDSIEAFF
TRBV7-8,TRBJ1-4,CASSFGQIRAEKLFF
TRBV6-6,TRBJ1-4,CASGQANEKLFF
TRBV4-1,TRBJ1-3,CASSPGTQRGNTIYF
TRBV7-2,TRBJ1-1,CASSLVAGLGYTETFF
TRBV7-2,TRBJ2-5,CASSDQGVLYF
TRBV3-1,TRBJ1-6,CASSQGLMPPLHF
TRBV6-2/TRBV6-3,TRBJ2-2,CASSYGLAGDTGELFF
TRBV18,TRBJ1-4,CASSPIGQGANEKLFF
TRBV6-5,TRBJ2-3,CASMGTGTDTQYF
TRBV5-8,TRBJ2-5,CASSPERFQYF
TRBV6-5,TRBJ1-4,CASSPGGDREKLFF
TRBV11-2,TRBJ1-1,CASSFKGRVEAFF
TRBV7-6,TRBJ1-4,CASSLRVQEKLFF
TRBV7-6,TRBJ2-5,CASTPWAGQETQYF
TRBV4-2,TRBJ2-2,CASSQDFGGPTGELFF
TRBV6-2/TRBV6-3,TRBJ2-5,CASSFSMETQYF
TRBV5-4,TRBJ2-7,CASSSRAGGVDEQYF
TRBV5-4,TRBJ1-1,CASTPSPDRLNTEAFF
TRBV6-5,TRBJ1-2,CASSIAGARGYTF
TRBV27,TRBJ1-4,CASSSLGTGEEKLFF
TRBV7-2,TRBJ1-2,CASSLGSSYGYTF
TRBV29-1,TRBJ2-1,CSVDRVHEQFF
TRBV6-6,TRBJ1-4,CASKGGQDYNEKLFF
TRBV7-2,TRBJ2-3,CASNFRGGDTQYF
TRBV5-5,TRBJ2-3,CASSPSERTDTQYF
TRBV6-6,TRBJ2-7,CASSLRHLVRWTPPPTRPYF
TRBV10-2,TRBJ2-7,CASSASPSYEQYF
TRBV4-3,TRBJ1-1,CASSQAPRGGNTEAFF
TRBV20-1,TRBJ2-2,CSARSGQVSTGELFF
TRBV6-6,TRBJ2-5,CASSFNVGAQYF
TRBV5-1,TRBJ2-5,CASSPGQIGQETQYF
TRBV7-2,TRBJ1-5,CASSLWHSGQSNQPQHF